These T cell receptor beta chains were read from a single sample in a study of T cells in Graves' hyperthyroidism and ophthalmopathy. One entry per CDR3 protein, called by TCRdb with MiXCR from the multiplex PCR reads. The repertoire holds 650,000 to 850,000 distinct CDR3 sequences, with roughly a sixth as singletons. The sequencing input was blood. Source of these receptors: a woman aged 50 to 65 with Graves' hyperthyroidism that later progressed to Graves' ophthalmopathy. CDR3s include the opening cysteine and the closing phenylalanine or tryptophan. A D gene is named only where the DNA matches it firmly. Clone size appears in some rows only: once, few, many, or a class for an expanded clone.

clone size: many
CDR3 length: 16
D gene: TRBD2
V gene: TRBV28
J gene: TRBJ2-7
CDR3 DNA: TGTGCCAGCAGTCCGGGACTAGCGGGGGGCCCCTACGAGCAGTACTTC
CDR3 protein: CASSPGLAGGPYEQYF

clone size: .
CDR3 length: 18
D gene: .
V gene: TRBV29-1
J gene: TRBJ1-4
CDR3 DNA: TGCAGCGTTGAAGATAGGACCTTCACGACAGAACCTAATGAAAAACTGTTTTTT
CDR3 protein: CSVEDRTFTTEPNEKLFF

clone size: few
CDR3 length: 14
D gene: .
V gene: TRBV10-3
J gene: TRBJ1-2
CDR3 DNA: TGTGCCATCTTGGGGGACCTAACTAACTATGGCTACACCTTC
CDR3 protein: CAILGDLTNYGYTF

clone size: few
CDR3 length: 14
D gene: .
V gene: TRBV7-9
J gene: TRBJ1-6
CDR3 DNA: TGTGCCATCGATCGGACAGCCACTAATTCACCCCTCCACTTT
CDR3 protein: CAIDRTATNSPLHF

clone size: few
CDR3 length: 15
D gene: TRBD2
V gene: TRBV3-1
J gene: TRBJ2-1
CDR3 DNA: TGTGCCAGCAGCCTGACGGGCGGGGGGCTCAATGAGCAGTTCTTC
CDR3 protein: CASSLTGGGLNEQFF

clone size: many
CDR3 length: 14
D gene: .
V gene: TRBV18
J gene: TRBJ1-1
CDR3 DNA: TGTGCCAGCTCACCAAAAGGGGGGAACACTGAAGCTTTCTTT
CDR3 protein: CASSPKGGNTEAFF

clone size: few
CDR3 length: 14
D gene: .
V gene: TRBV3-1
J gene: TRBJ1-6
CDR3 DNA: TGTGCCAGCAGTCAACAGGTGAATAATTCACCCCTCCACTTT
CDR3 protein: CASSQQVNNSPLHF

clone size: few
CDR3 length: 17
D gene: .
V gene: TRBV4-1
J gene: TRBJ2-2
CDR3 DNA: TGCGCCAGCAGCCAAGCTAGGTTGGGGGATAACACCGGGGAGCTGTTTTTT
CDR3 protein: CASSQARLGDNTGELFF

clone size: .
CDR3 length: 11
D gene: .
V gene: TRBV29-1
J gene: TRBJ1-1
CDR3 DNA: TGCAGCGGAGGGGGTCCCACTGAAGCTTTCTTT
CDR3 protein: CSGGGPTEAFF

clone size: .
CDR3 length: 15
D gene: .
V gene: TRBV11-2
J gene: TRBJ1-6
CDR3 DNA: TGTGCCAGCAGCGCAGACAGCTCCTATAATTCACCCCTCCACTTT
CDR3 protein: CASSADSSYNSPLHF

clone size: many
CDR3 length: 17
D gene: .
V gene: TRBV9
J gene: TRBJ1-1
CDR3 DNA: TGTGCCAGCAGCCCCCATCCGGGACTCACGATTAACACTGAAGCTTTCTTT
CDR3 protein: CASSPHPGLTINTEAFF

clone size: few
CDR3 length: 13
D gene: .
V gene: TRBV20-1
J gene: TRBJ1-5
CDR3 DNA: TGCAGTGCTAGTGTCAGTGGGGATCAGCCCCAGCATTTT
CDR3 protein: CSASVSGDQPQHF

clone size: many
CDR3 length: 15
D gene: .
V gene: TRBV2
J gene: TRBJ2-2
CDR3 DNA: TGTGCCAGCAGTGTGTATGGAGGGAACACCGGGGAGCTGTTTTTT
CDR3 protein: CASSVYGGNTGELFF

clone size: .
CDR3 length: 13
D gene: .
V gene: TRBV7-2
J gene: TRBJ2-2
CDR3 DNA: TGTGCCAGCAGCTGGCAGGGGTTCCGGGAGCTGTTTTTT
CDR3 protein: CASSWQGFRELFF

clone size: .
CDR3 length: 13
D gene: .
V gene: TRBV5-5
J gene: TRBJ1-4
CDR3 DNA: TGTGCCAGCAGCTTTGGTGGGGAGGAAAAACTGTTTTTT
CDR3 protein: CASSFGGEEKLFF

clone size: few
CDR3 length: 15
D gene: .
V gene: TRBV4-1
J gene: TRBJ2-5
CDR3 DNA: TGCGCCAGCAGCCAAGAAAAACAGGCCCAAGAGACCCAGTACTTC
CDR3 protein: CASSQEKQAQETQYF